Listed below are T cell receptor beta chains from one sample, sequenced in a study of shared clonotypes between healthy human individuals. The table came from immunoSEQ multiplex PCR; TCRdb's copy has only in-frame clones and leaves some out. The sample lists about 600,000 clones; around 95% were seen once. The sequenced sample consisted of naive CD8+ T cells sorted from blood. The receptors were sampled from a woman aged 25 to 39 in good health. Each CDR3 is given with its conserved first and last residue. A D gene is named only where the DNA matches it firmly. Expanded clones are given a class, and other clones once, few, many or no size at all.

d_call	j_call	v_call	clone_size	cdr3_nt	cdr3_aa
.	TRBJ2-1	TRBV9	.	TGTGCCAGCAGCGTAGGTGATGAGCAGTTCTTC	CASSVGDEQFF
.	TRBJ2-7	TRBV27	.	TGTGCCAGCAGTTACGGACCGCTCTACGAGCAGTACTTC	CASSYGPLYEQYF
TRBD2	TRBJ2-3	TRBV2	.	TGTGCCAGCAGTGAAGCAGTACCGGGACTAGCGGGAGTATATTTT	CASSEAVPGLAGVYF
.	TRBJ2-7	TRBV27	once	TGTGCCAGCAGTCCTCAGGGGCGGAACTCCTACGAGCAGTACTTC	CASSPQGRNSYEQYF
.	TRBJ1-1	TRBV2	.	TGTGCCAGCGAAGGCTTGGGTCCGAAGAACACTGAAGCTTTCTTT	CASEGLGPKNTEAFF
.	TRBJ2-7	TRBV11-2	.	TGTGCCAGCAGCTTAATCCAGGGATCCTACGAGCAGTACTTC	CASSLIQGSYEQYF
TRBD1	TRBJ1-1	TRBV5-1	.	TGCGCCAGCAGTGCTGGACAGGGGGGGAACACTGAAGCTTTCTTT	CASSAGQGGNTEAFF
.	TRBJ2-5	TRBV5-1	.	TGCGCCAGCTCGGACTACGGGGGGCAGAGAGAGACCCAGTACTTC	CASSDYGGQRETQYF
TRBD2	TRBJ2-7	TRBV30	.	TGTGCTGCTTCCCAGCGGGAGTTGGACGAGCAGTACTTC	CAASQRELDEQYF
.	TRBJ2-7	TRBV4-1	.	TGCGCCAGCAGCCAAGATATAAGTGGCTCCTACGAGCAGTACTTC	CASSQDISGSYEQYF
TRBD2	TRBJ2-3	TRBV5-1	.	TGCGCCAGCATAGAGGCTAGCGGGATAAAAAACAACGCAGATACGCAGTATTTT	CASIEASGIKNNADTQYF
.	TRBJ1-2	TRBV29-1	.	TGCAGCGTTGAACCATCAGGGGTTGGGGGCTACACCTTC	CSVEPSGVGGYTF
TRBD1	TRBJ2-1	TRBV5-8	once	TGTGCCAGCAGCTTGGCACAGGGGGCAGGGAATGAGCAGTTCTTC	CASSLAQGAGNEQFF
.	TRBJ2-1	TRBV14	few	TGTGCCAGCAGCCAAGTAGGGGAGTGGAATGAGCAGTTCTTC	CASSQVGEWNEQFF
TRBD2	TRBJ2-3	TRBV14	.	TGTGCCAGCAGCCCCCTGGGGGGGAGCACAGATACGCAGTATTTT	CASSPLGGSTDTQYF
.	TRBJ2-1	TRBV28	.	TGTGCCAGCACCCCAGTGGGCGGCCCATTCAATGAGCAGTTCTTC	CASTPVGGPFNEQFF
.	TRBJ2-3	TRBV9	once	TGTGCCAGCAGCGTAGAGGGGCGGACTCATGCAGATACGCAGTATTTT	CASSVEGRTHADTQYF
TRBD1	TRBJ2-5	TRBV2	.	TGTGCCAGCAGTGAAGGGACAGGGGTACAAGAGACCCAGTACTTC	CASSEGTGVQETQYF
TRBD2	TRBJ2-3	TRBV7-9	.	TGTGCCAGCAGCCTACTAGCGGGAGGTCTAGATACGCAGTATTTT	CASSLLAGGLDTQYF
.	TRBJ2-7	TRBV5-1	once	TGCGCCAGCAGCTTGGGTAAGGGGTTAAACGAGCAGTACTTC	CASSLGKGLNEQYF
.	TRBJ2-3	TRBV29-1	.	TGCAGCGTTGTAGAGCTTACCACAGATACGCAGTATTTT	CSVVELTTDTQYF
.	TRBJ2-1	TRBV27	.	TGTGCCAGCAGTTTATCGCACAGGGAAGGCGAGCAGTTCTTC	CASSLSHREGEQFF
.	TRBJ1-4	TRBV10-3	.	TGTGCCATCAGTGAGTCAGGTGGGGCCGCAACTAATGAAAAACTGTTTTTT	CAISESGGAATNEKLFF
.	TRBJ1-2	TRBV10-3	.	TGTGCCATCAAGCCTACAGGGTCAGAGAGGGTCTATGGCTACACCTTC	CAIKPTGSERVYGYTF
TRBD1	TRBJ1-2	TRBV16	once	TGTGCCAGCAGCCTCAGGACAGGGCCCAGTAACTATGGCTACACCTTC	CASSLRTGPSNYGYTF
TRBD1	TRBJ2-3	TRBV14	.	TGTGCCAGCAGCCACTGGACAGGGGGAGCAGATACGCAGTATTTT	CASSHWTGGADTQYF
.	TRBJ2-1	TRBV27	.	TGTGCCAGCAGTTTATCTGGGCCGGGGTTGGACGAGCAGTTCTTC	CASSLSGPGLDEQFF
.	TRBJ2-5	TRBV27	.	TGTGCCAGCAGCCCCCTCCTTAGGGCAGGGGTGAAGGAGACCCAGTACTTC	CASSPLLRAGVKETQYF